The sequence of this T cell receptor beta chain was determined in a study of blood T cell repertoires in COVID-19. Study information: Italy, Spain and the United States were the sources of the convalescent and acute COVID-19 samples.

This CDR3 has 15 amino acids. Germline values: CDR1 ENHRY, CDR2 SYGVKD. The trim removed 6 bases at V and 1 base at J, leaving 7 bases unmatched. Only in-frame clones appear in the TCRdb table, and some are missing; sequencing was by immunoSEQ multiplex PCR. The profile shows some 380,000 clones, more than 75% of them singletons. Living in roughly 23 US areas, the participants were between roughly 18 and 95 years of age. Cohort allocation depended upon clinical history that participants reported. The rearrangement joins TRBV10-3 to TRBJ2-7; the match to TRBD1 covers 9 bases. Sequencing used PBMCs or T cells enriched from blood (not recorded which). This TCR was sampled from a man aged 25 to 40 who had recovered from COVID-19. The CDR3 DNA reads TGTGCCATCAGCGCTACAGGGGGCTTATCCTACGAGCAGTACTTC. It yields the protein CAISATGGLSYEQYF.